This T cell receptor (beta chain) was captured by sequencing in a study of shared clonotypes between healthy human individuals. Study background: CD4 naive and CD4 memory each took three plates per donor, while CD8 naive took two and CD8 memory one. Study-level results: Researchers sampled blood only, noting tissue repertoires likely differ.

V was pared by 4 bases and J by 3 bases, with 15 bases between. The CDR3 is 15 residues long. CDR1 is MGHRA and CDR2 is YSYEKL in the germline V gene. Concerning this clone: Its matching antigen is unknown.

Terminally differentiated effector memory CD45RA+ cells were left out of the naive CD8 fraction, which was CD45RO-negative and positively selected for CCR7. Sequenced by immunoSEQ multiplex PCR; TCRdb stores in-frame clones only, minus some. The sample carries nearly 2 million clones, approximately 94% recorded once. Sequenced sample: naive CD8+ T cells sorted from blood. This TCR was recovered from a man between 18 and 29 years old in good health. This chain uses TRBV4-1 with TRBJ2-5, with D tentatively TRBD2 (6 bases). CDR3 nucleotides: TGCGCCAGCAGCCCTCCGGGTGGAGGGGAAGAGACCCAGTACTTC. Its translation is CASSPPGGGEETQYF.